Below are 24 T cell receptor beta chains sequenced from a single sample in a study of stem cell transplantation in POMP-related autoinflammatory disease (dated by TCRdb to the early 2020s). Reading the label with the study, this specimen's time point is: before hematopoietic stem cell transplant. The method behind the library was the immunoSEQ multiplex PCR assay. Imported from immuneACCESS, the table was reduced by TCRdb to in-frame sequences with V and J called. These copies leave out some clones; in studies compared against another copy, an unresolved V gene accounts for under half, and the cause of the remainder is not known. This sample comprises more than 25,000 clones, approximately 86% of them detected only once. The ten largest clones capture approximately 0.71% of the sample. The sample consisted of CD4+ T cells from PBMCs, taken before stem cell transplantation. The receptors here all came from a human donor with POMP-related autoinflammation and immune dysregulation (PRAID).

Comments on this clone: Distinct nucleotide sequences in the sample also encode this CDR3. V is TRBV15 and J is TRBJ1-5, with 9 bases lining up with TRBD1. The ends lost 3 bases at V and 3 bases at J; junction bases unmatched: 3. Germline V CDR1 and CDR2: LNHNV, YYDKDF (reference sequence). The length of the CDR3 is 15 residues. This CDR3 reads CATSRGTGLNQPQHF. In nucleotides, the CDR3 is TGTGCCACCAGCAGGGGGACAGGGCTCAATCAGCCCCAGCATTTT.

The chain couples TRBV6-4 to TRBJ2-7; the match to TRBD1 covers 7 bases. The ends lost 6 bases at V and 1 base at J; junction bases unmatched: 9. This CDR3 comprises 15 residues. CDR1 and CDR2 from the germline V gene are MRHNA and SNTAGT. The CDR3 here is CASSGTGVRSYEQYF. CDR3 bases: TGTGCCAGCAGCGGTACAGGGGTTCGGTCCTACGAGCAGTACTTC.

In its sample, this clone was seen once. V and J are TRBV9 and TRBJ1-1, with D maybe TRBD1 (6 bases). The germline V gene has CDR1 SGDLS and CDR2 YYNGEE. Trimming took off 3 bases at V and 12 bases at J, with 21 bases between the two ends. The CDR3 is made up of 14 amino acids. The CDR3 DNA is TGTGCCAGCAGCGCCCGTACAGGGAACGGTGAGCCTTTCTTT. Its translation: CASSARTGNGEPFF. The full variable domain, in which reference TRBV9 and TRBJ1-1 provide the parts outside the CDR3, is DSGVTQTPKHLITATGQRVTLRCSPRSGDLSVYWYQQSLDQGLQFLIQYYNGEERAKGNILERFSAQQFPDLHSELNLSSLELGDSALYFCASSARTGNGEPFFGQGTRLTVV.

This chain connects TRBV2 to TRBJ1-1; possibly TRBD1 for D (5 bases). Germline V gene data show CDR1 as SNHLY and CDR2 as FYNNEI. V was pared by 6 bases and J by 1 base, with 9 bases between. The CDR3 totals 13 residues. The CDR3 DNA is TGTGCCAGCAGCTGGGGCAGGAACACTGAAGCTTTCTTT. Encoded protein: CASSWGRNTEAFF.

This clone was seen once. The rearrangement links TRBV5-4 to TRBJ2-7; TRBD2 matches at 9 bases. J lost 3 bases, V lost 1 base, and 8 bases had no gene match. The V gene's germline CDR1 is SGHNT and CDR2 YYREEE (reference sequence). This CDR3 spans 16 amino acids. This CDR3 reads CASSLTYRSGGYEQYF. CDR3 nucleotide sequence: TGTGCCAGCAGCTTGACGTACCGTAGCGGGGGCTACGAGCAGTACTTC.

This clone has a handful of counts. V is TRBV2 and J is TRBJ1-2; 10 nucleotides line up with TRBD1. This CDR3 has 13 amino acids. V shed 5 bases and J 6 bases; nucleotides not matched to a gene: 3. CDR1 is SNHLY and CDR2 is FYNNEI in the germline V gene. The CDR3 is CASSRQGADGYTF. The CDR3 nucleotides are TGTGCCAGCAGTCGACAGGGGGCCGATGGCTACACCTTC.

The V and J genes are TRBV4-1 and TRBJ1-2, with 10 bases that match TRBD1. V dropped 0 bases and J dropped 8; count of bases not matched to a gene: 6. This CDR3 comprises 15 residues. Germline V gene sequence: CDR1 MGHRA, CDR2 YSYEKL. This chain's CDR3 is CASSQEDRGLGGYTF. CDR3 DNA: TGCGCCAGCAGCCAAGAAGACAGGGGGCTAGGCGGCTACACCTTC.

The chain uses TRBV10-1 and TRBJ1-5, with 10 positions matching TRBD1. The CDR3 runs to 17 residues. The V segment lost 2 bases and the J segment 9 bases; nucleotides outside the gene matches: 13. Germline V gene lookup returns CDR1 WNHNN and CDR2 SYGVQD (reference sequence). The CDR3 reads CASSEKGDRGASTPQHF. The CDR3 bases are TGCGCCAGCAGTGAGAAGGGGGACAGGGGCGCCTCGACGCCCCAGCATTTT.

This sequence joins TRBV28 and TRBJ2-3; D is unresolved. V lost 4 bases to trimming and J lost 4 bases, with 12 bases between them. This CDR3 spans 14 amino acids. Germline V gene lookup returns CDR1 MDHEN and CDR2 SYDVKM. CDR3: CASSSTLGPDTQYF. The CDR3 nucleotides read TGTGCCAGCAGTTCGACTCTAGGGCCAGATACGCAGTATTTT.

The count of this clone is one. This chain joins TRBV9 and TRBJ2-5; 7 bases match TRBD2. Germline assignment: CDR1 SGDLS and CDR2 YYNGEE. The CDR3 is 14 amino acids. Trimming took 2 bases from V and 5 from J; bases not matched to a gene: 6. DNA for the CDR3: TGTGCCAGCAGCGTGGGACTACCGGGGGAGACCCAGTACTTC. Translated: CASSVGLPGETQYF.

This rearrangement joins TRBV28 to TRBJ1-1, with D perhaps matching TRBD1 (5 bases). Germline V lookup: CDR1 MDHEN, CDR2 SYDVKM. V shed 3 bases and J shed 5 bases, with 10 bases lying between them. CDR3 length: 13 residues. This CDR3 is CASSFRRGTEAFF. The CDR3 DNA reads TGTGCCAGCAGTTTCAGAAGGGGAACTGAAGCTTTCTTT.

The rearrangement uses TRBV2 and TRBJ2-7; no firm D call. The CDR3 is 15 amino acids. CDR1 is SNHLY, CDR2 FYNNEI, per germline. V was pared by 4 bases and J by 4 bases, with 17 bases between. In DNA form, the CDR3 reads TGTGCCAGCAGTGTGCTTCTAGGGCCGGCGTACGAGCAGTACTTC. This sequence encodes CASSVLLGPAYEQYF.

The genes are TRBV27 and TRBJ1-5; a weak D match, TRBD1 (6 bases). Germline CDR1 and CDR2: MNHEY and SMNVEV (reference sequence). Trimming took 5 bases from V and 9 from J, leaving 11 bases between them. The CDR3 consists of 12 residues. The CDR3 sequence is CASSREGGPQHF. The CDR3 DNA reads TGTGCCAGCAGTCGCGAGGGGGGGCCCCAGCATTTT.

The CDR3 sequence is CASSLLAGQNYGYTF. CDR3 bases: TGCGCCAGCAGCTTGCTCGCCGGACAGAACTATGGCTACACCTTC. The chain couples TRBV5-1 to TRBJ1-2, with D maybe TRBD1 (6 bases). Trimming cost V 1 base and J 2 bases, with 12 bases left between them. Germline V gene data show CDR1 as SGHRS and CDR2 as YFSETQ. There are 15 residues in the CDR3.

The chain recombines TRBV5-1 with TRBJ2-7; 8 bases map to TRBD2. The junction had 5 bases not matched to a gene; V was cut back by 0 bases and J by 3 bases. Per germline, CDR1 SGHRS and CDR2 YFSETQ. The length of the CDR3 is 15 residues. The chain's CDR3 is CASSLGGTSLYEQYF. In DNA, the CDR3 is TGCGCCAGCAGCTTGGGGGGGACTAGTCTCTACGAGCAGTACTTC. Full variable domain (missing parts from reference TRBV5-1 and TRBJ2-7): KAGVTQTPRYLIKTRGQQVTLSCSPISGHRSVSWYQQTPGQGLQFLFEYFSETQRNKGNFPGRFSGRQFSNSRSEMNVSTLELGDSALYLCASSLGGTSLYEQYFGPGTRLTVT.

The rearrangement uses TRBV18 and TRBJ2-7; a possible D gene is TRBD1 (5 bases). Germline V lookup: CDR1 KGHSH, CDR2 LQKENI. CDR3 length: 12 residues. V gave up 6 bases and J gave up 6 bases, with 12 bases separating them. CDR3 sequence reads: CASSTVQGEQYF. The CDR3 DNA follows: TGTGCCAGCTCCACCGTCCAGGGCGAGCAGTACTTC.

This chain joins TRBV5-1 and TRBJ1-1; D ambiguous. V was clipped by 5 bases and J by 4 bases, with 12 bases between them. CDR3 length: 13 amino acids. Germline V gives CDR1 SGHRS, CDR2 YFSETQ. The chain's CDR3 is CASSLEGITEAFF. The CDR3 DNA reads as TGCGCCAGCAGTCTGGAAGGCATCACTGAAGCTTTCTTT.

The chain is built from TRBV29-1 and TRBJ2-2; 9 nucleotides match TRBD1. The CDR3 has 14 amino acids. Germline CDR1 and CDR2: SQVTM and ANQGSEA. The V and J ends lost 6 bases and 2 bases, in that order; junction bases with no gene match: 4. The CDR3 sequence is CSVPGQGNTGELFF. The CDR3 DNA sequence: TGCAGCGTGCCGGGACAGGGTAACACCGGGGAGCTGTTTTTT.

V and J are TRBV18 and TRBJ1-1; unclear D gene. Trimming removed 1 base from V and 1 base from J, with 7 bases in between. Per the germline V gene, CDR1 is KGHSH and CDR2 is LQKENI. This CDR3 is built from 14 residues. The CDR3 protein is CASSPRRENTEAFF. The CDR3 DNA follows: TGTGCCAGCTCACCACGGAGGGAGAACACTGAAGCTTTCTTT.

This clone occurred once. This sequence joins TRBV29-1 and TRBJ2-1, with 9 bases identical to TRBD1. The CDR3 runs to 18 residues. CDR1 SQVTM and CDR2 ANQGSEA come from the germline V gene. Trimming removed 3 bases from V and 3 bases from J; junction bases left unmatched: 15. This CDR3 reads CSVEVIRDRGQGYNEQFF. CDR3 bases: TGCAGCGTTGAGGTCATTCGGGATCGGGGACAGGGCTACAATGAGCAGTTCTTC.

In DNA form, the CDR3 reads TGTGCCAGCAGTTACTTAGGGCTCGATAATTCACCCCTCCACTTT. Translated: CASSYLGLDNSPLHF. V gene TRBV6-5 combines with J gene TRBJ1-6; D remains ambiguous. V was pared by 1 base and J by 5 bases, with 9 bases between. CDR3 size: 15 residues. Germline V CDR1 and CDR2: MNHEY, SVGAGI.

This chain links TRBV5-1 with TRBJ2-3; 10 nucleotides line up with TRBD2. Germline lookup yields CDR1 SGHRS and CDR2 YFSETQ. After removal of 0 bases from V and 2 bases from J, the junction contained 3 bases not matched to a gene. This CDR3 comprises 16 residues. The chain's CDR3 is CASSLALAGDTDTQYF. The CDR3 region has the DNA TGCGCCAGCAGCTTGGCTCTAGCGGGGGACACAGATACGCAGTATTTT. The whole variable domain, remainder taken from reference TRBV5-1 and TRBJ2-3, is KAGVTQTPRYLIKTRGQQVTLSCSPISGHRSVSWYQQTPGQGLQFLFEYFSETQRNKGNFPGRFSGRQFSNSRSEMNVSTLELGDSALYLCASSLALAGDTDTQYFGPGTRLTVL.

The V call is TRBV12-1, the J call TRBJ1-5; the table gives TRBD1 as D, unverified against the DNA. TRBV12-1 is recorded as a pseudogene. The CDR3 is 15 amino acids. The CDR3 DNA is TGTGCCAGCAGCCCAACGACAGTTAGCAATCAGCCCCAGCATTTT. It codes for CASSPTTVSNQPQHF.

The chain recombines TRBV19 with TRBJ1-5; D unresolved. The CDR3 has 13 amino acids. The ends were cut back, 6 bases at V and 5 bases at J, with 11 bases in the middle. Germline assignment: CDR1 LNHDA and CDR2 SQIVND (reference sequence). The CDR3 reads CASSTRFDQPQHF. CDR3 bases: TGTGCCAGTAGCACAAGGTTTGATCAGCCCCAGCATTTT.